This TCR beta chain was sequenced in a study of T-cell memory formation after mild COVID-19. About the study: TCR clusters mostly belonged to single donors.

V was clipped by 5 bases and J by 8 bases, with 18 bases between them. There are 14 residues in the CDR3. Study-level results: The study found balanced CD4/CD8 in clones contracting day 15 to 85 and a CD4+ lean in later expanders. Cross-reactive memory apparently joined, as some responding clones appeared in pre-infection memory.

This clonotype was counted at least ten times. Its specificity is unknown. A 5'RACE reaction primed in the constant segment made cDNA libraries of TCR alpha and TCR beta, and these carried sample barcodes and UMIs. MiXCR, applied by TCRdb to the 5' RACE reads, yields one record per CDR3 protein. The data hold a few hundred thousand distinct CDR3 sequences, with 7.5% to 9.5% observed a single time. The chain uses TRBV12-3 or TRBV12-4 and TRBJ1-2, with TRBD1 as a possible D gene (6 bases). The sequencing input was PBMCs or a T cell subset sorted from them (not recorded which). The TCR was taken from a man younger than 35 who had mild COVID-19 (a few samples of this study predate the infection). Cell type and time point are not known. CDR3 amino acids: CASSTRQDPRGYTF. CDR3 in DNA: TGTGCCAGCAGTACCCGACAGGACCCCCGGGGCTACACCTTC.